These 15 T cell receptor beta chains were all obtained from the same sample, sequenced in a study of blood T cell repertoires in COVID-19. Sequenced by immunoSEQ multiplex PCR; TCRdb stores in-frame clones only, minus some. The table has a few hundred thousand clones, 75% to 90% seen once; the top ten hold around 2%. The sequenced material came from PBMCs or T cells enriched from blood (not recorded which). These TCRs come from a woman aged 18 to 35 who had recovered from COVID-19.

The chain recombines TRBV12-3 or TRBV12-4 with TRBJ1-3; D remains ambiguous. The CDR3 is 13 amino acids. Trimming cost V 3 bases and J 6 bases, with 9 bases left between them. The CDR3 spells CASSFGPVNTIYF. The CDR3 bases are TGTGCCAGCAGTTTTGGGCCTGTAAACACCATATATTTT.

This sequence joins TRBV13 and TRBJ2-5, with D perhaps TRBD2 (7 bases). Germline assignment: CDR1 PRHDT and CDR2 FYEKMQ (reference sequence). The CDR3 has 14 residues. With 5 bases removed from V and 5 bases from J, the gap between germline ends came to 15 bases. CDR3 protein: CASSHGRGLETQYF. In DNA, the CDR3 is TGTGCCAGCAGCCACGGGCGGGGGCTGGAGACCCAGTACTTC.

The rearrangement links TRBV4-2 to TRBJ2-5, with 16 nucleotides matching TRBD2. The V gene's germline CDR1 is LGHNA and CDR2 YNFKEQ. The junction had 3 bases not matched to a gene; V was cut back by 4 bases and J by 1 base. The length of the CDR3 is 17 residues. CDR3 DNA sequence: TGTGCCAGCAGCCTTGGGACTAGCGGGGGGGCCCAAGAGACCCAGTACTTC. Translation: CASSLGTSGGAQETQYF.

V and J are TRBV25-1 and TRBJ2-1, with a possible D match to TRBD2 (6 bases). This CDR3 is 14 amino acids long. V was trimmed by 4 bases and J by 0 bases, leaving 7 bases between them. Germline values: CDR1 MGHDK, CDR2 SYGVNS. CDR3 sequence (DNA): TGTGCCAGCAGTGTCGGGGGCTCCTACAATGAGCAGTTCTTC. Protein product: CASSVGGSYNEQFF.

The chain couples TRBV14 to TRBJ1-5; D not resolved. V gave up 0 bases and J gave up 7 bases, with 4 bases separating them. The germline V gene has CDR1 SGHDN and CDR2 FVKESK. This CDR3 comprises 12 residues. This chain's CDR3 is CASSQDRQPQHF. In DNA, the CDR3 is TGTGCCAGCAGCCAAGATCGGCAGCCCCAGCATTTT.

The chain has TRBV19 and TRBJ1-3; D is uncertain. The length of the CDR3 is 16 residues. Germline assignment: CDR1 LNHDA and CDR2 SQIVND (reference sequence). The V end lost 5 bases, the J end lost 0 bases, and 14 bases lay between the germline ends. CDR3 loop: CASSPGSLSSGNTIYF. For the CDR3, the DNA is TGTGCCAGTAGTCCGGGGAGCTTGAGCTCTGGAAACACCATATATTTT.

The chain employs TRBV3-1 (or the pseudogene TRBV3-2) and TRBJ1-2, with D hard to call. The CDR3 length is 14 residues. Between the trimmed V and J ends, which lost 1 base and 8 bases, there was a span of 14 bases. Germline lookup yields CDR1 LGHDT and CDR2 YNNKEL (reference sequence). CDR3 nucleotide sequence: TGTGCCAGCAGCCAAGCTGGGATCAGCGGGGGCTACACCTTC. Protein: CASSQAGISGGYTF.

V is TRBV5-1 and J is TRBJ2-5, with 8 bases identical to TRBD2. After removal of 0 bases from V and 4 bases from J, the junction contained 8 bases not matched to a gene. This CDR3 is built from 16 residues. Germline-derived CDR1 and CDR2 are SGHRS and YFSETQ. The CDR3, as DNA: TGCGCCAGCAGCTTGGCTCCGGGACTAGAAGGAGAGACCCAGTACTTC. It encodes CASSLAPGLEGETQYF.

V gene TRBV11-2 combines with J gene TRBJ2-7; D is uncertain. V was trimmed by 6 bases and J by 7 bases, leaving 13 bases between them. From germline, CDR1 is SGHAT and CDR2 FQNNGV. This CDR3 has 12 residues. CDR3 DNA: TGTGCCAGCAGACTCGACAAATTGGAGCAGTACTTC. This codes for CASRLDKLEQYF.

The V gene is TRBV3-1 (or the pseudogene TRBV3-2), the J gene TRBJ2-1, with D possibly TRBD2 on 6 matching bases. CDR1 is LGHDT, CDR2 YNNKEL, per germline (reference sequence). V was shortened by 1 base and J by 7 bases, with 14 bases between the two germline ends. CDR3 length: 15 residues. The CDR3 DNA reads TGTGCCAGCAGCCAAGCCACCCTAGCGATAAATGAGCAGTTCTTC. Protein: CASSQATLAINEQFF.

The J gene is TRBJ2-5, the V gene TRBV19, with 14 bases identical to TRBD2. Germline V gene sequence: CDR1 LNHDA, CDR2 SQIVND (reference sequence). Unmatched junction bases numbered 8, after V lost 1 base and J lost 4 bases. This CDR3 contains 18 residues. The CDR3 coding sequence is TGTGCCAGTAGTATAGTGACTAGCGGGGGGGCCATTAGAGAGACCCAGTACTTC. Translated: CASSIVTSGGAIRETQYF. Drawing the rest from reference TRBV19 and TRBJ2-5, the complete variable domain is DGGITQSPKYLFRKEGQNVTLSCEQNLNHDAMYWYRQDPGQGLRLIYYSQIVNDFQKGDIAEGYSVSREKKESFPLTVTSAQKNPTAFYLCASSIVTSGGAIRETQYFGPGTRLLVL.

This clone is a singleton in its sample. The chain recombines TRBV5-1 with TRBJ2-1; 8 bases match TRBD2. CDR1 and CDR2 from the germline V gene are SGHRS and YFSETQ. CDR3 size: 16 residues. With V trimmed by 2 bases and J by 5 bases, 9 bases remained unmatched. DNA of the CDR3: TGCGCCAGCAGCTTCGGCTTCTTTAGCGGGGACAATGAGCAGTTCTTC. Residues: CASSFGFFSGDNEQFF.

This chain joins TRBV19 and TRBJ2-2; 13 positions match TRBD2. This CDR3 has 19 residues. V was clipped by 0 bases and J by 1 base; unmatched bases: 5. Germline lookup yields CDR1 LNHDA and CDR2 SQIVND (reference sequence). CDR3 loop: CASSIDRTSGGQNTGELFF. CDR3 coding DNA: TGTGCCAGTAGTATAGATCGGACTAGCGGGGGACAGAACACCGGGGAGCTGTTTTTT.

This chain connects TRBV20-1 to TRBJ1-1; no definite D call. This CDR3 contains 13 residues. The germline V gene has CDR1 DFQATT and CDR2 SNEGSKA (reference sequence). Between the trimmed V and J ends, which lost 3 bases and 4 bases, there was a span of 12 bases. The CDR3, as DNA: TGCAGTGCTAGTTGGAGTTTGGTCACTGAAGCTTTCTTT. Encoded protein: CSASWSLVTEAFF.

This chain links TRBV5-5 with TRBJ1-5, with D hard to call. The germline V gene has CDR1 SGHKS and CDR2 YYEKEE (reference sequence). The germline V and J ends were trimmed by 2 bases and 2 bases, with 11 bases remaining between them. The CDR3 is 15 amino acids. The CDR3 reads CASSFTGGGNQPQHF. Written as DNA, the CDR3 is TGTGCCAGCAGCTTTACGGGTGGCGGCAATCAGCCCCAGCATTTT.